This TCR beta chain was captured by sequencing in a study of blood T cell repertoires in COVID-19. In the authors' workflow: Amplifying reference gene primers gave estimates of nucleated cell counts. Sequencing was performed with immunoSEQ multiplex PCR; in TCRdb, only in-frame clones are kept and a portion is missing. The DNA was the basis for D and trimming; V, J and clone size are from that table. The table records 300,000 to 350,000 clones, roughly 87% of them present only once. V was shortened by 0 bases and J by 0 bases, with 4 bases between the two germline ends. CDR3 size: 14 residues. CDR1 is SGHNT, CDR2 YYREEE, per germline (reference sequence).

The receptor's source is a woman aged 18-35 years who had recovered from COVID-19. Sequencing was done on a sample of PBMCs or T cells enriched from blood (not recorded which). The genes are TRBV5-4 and TRBJ2-4; D is ambiguous. The CDR3 spells CASSLGVAKNIQYF. CDR3 DNA: TGTGCCAGCAGCTTGGGAGTAGCCAAAAACATTCAGTACTTC.